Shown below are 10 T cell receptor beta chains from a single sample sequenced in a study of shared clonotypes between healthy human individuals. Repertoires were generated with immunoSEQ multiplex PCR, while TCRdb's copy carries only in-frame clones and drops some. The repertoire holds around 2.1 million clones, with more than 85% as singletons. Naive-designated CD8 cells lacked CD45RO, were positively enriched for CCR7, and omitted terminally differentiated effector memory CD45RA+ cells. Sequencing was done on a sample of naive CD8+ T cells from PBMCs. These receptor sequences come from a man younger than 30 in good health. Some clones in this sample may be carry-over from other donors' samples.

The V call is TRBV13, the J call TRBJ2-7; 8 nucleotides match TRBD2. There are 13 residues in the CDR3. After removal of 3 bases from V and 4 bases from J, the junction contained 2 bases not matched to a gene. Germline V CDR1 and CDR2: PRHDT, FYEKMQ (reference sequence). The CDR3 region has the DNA TGTGCCAGCAGCTTGCGGGGGGCTTACGAGCAGTACTTC. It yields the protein CASSLRGAYEQYF.

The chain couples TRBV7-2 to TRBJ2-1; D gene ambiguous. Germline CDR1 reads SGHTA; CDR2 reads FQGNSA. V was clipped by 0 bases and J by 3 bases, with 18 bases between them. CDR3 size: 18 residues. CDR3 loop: CASSLAVQGAVSYNEQFF. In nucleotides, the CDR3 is TGTGCCAGCAGCTTAGCAGTCCAAGGAGCAGTCAGCTACAATGAGCAGTTCTTC.

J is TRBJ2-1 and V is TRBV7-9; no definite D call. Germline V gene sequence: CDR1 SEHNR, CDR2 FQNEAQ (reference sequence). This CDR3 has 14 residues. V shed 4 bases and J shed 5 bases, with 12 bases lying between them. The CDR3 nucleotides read TGTGCCAGCAGCTCCGGTCTACAGCACAATGAGCAGTTCTTC. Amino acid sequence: CASSSGLQHNEQFF.

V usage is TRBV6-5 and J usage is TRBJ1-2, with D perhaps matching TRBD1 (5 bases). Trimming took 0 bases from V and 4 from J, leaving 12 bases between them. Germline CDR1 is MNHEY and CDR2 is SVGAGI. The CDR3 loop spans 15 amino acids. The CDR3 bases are TGTGCCAGCAGTTACTCGTTGGGGGTCGCCTATGGCTACACCTTC. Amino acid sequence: CASSYSLGVAYGYTF.

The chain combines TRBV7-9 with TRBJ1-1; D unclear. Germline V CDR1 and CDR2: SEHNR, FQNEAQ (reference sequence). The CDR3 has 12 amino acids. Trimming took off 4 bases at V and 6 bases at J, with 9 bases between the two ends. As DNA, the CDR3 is TGTGCCAGCAGCTCCACTAACGCTGAAGCTTTCTTT. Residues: CASSSTNAEAFF. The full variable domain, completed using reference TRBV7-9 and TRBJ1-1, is DTGVSQNPRHKITKRGQNVTFRCDPISEHNRLYWYRQTLGQGPEFLTYFQNEAQLEKSRLLSDRFSAERPKGSFSTLEIQRTEQGDSAMYLCASSSTNAEAFFGQGTRLTVV.

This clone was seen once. CDR3 protein: CASSSRRSSSYNEQFF. The CDR3 nucleotides read TGCGCCAGCAGCTCCCGCCGGTCCTCCTCCTACAATGAGCAGTTCTTC. The rearrangement links TRBV5-1 to TRBJ2-1; D is undetermined. The ends were cut back, 3 bases at V and 0 bases at J, with 13 bases in the middle. The CDR3 has 16 amino acids. CDR1 and CDR2 (germline): SGHRS, YFSETQ.

DNA for the CDR3: TGCGCCAGCACCCACTGGGAAGGCACAGATACGCAGTATTTT. Translated: CASTHWEGTDTQYF. The genes are TRBV5-1 and TRBJ2-3, with D hard to call. Trimming cost V 6 bases and J 1 base, with 12 bases left between them. CDR3 size: 14 residues. The V gene's germline CDR1 is SGHRS and CDR2 YFSETQ. Complete variable domain (other parts from reference TRBV5-1 and TRBJ2-3): KAGVTQTPRYLIKTRGQQVTLSCSPISGHRSVSWYQQTPGQGLQFLFEYFSETQRNKGNFPGRFSGRQFSNSRSEMNVSTLELGDSALYLCASTHWEGTDTQYFGPGTRLTVL.

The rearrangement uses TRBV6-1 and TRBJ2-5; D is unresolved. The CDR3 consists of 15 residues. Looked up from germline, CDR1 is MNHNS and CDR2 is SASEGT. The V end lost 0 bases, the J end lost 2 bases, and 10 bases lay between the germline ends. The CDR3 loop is CASSEAAGSQETQYF. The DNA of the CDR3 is TGTGCCAGCAGTGAAGCCGCCGGGTCTCAAGAGACCCAGTACTTC.

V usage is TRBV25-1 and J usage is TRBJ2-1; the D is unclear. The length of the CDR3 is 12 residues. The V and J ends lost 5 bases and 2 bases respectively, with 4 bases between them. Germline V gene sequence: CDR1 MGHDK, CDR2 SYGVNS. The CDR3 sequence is CASSRAYNEQFF. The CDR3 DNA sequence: TGTGCCAGCAGTCGAGCCTACAATGAGCAGTTCTTC. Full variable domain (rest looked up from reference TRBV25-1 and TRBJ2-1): EADIYQTPRYLVIGTGKKITLECSQTMGHDKMYWYQQDPGMELHLIHYSYGVNSTEKGDLSSESTVSRIRTEHFPLTLESARPSHTSQYLCASSRAYNEQFFGPGTRLTVL.

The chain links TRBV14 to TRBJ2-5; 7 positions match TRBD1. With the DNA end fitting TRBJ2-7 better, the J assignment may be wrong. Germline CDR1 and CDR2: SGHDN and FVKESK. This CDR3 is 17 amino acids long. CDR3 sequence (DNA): TGTGCCAGCAGCCAAGCGGGGTGGCAGGGGGTCAACTACGAGCAGTACTTC. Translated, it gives CASSQAGWQGVNYEQYF.